Listed here is a single T cell receptor (beta chain). This receptor's antigen is unknown. No qualities accompany the bases; no much larger clone lies one base away. These data originate in a study of T cell responses to AZD1222 COVID-19 vaccine (dated by TCRdb to the early 2020s). About the study as a whole: Because spike-specific TCR depth and breadth did not differ between the two schedules, AZD1222 recipients who got a second dose at roughly 4 weeks were pooled with those who got a second dose at roughly 12 weeks. A total of 233 trial participants underwent TCR sequencing, of whom some 210 received two doses of AZD1222 and some 26 received two doses of the MenACWY control vaccine. Trial participants were enrolled by age into subgroups of 18-55, 56-69 and 70-plus years, and 148, 28 and 57 TCR-sequenced participants, respectively, were included in these subgroups. On the study overall, not on this receptor specifically: Participants were mostly white British and included more females than males, and it was suggested by the authors that clonal diversity may have been underestimated. Only five to seven AZD1222 recipients were SARS-CoV-2 seropositive at baseline, limiting conclusions about previously exposed vaccinees. After two AZD1222 doses, both the breadth and the depth of spike-specific TCRs were significantly higher than at day 0 and than in MenACWY recipients. In the small 56-69-year group, the increase in depth fell short of significance, most likely because of low power. Because no samples from the day 14 peak response were available, repertoires could be characterized only after the peak T cell response. Reportedly, almost half of the unique spike-specific TCRs recognized epitopes lying outside the regions that are mutated in the B.1.351 and B.1.1.7 variants. The whole spike protein was spanned by vaccine-associated CD4 TCRs, and dominant responses were seen in regions 160-218 and 743-854.

The CDR3 regions of human TCRbeta chains were analyzed by immunosequencing. Turning to the authors' computational methods: Repertoire TCRs were matched against a reference library of SARS-CoV-2-specific TCRs generated with the MIRA antigen-specificity platform. Breadth was defined as the fraction of unique TCRs that were SARS-CoV-2-associated. Depth was defined as the fraction of total T cells that were SARS-CoV-2-associated. Using the MIRA data, each spike-specific TCR was assigned both to the spike region to which the TCR was reactive and to a CD4 or CD8 class. Log10-transformed breadth and depth values were compared by one-way ANOVA with Sidak's multiple comparisons tests. This immuneACCESS table, as held by TCRdb, lists in-frame sequences with V and J called but not all clones. Of the missing ones, under half trace to an unresolved V gene in checked studies; the others have no known cause. The V and J calls and clone size come from that table; D and trimming were worked out from the DNA. This sample comprises fewer than 110,000 clones, approximately 90% of them detected only once. The ten largest clonotypes hold approximately 4.5% of the sample.

Interpreted using the paper, the time point label stands for: baseline before first vaccination. Samples from vaccinated people were obtained from the UK trials COV001 and COV002, which included a single-blind randomized controlled phase 2/3 trial of AZD1222 (ChAdOx1 nCoV-19) in healthy adults. For TCRbeta chain sequencing, PBMC samples from trial participants were taken at day 0 and at day 28 after the second dose. The CDR3 numbers 14 residues from cysteine through phenylalanine. Only the CDR3 portion is preserved as DNA: 42 bases, with reading frame beginning at the first base. The junction shows trimming of 5 bases on V and 3 bases on J, plus 14 bases between the germline ends. Sequences MDHEN (CDR1) and SYDVKM (CDR2) are obtained from the germline V gene.

The sequencing here drew on peripheral blood, taken on day 0 of AZD1222 vaccination. The TCR comes from an adult in good health. The chain uses TRBV28 and TRBJ2-7; the D gene may be TRBD1 or TRBD2, since each aligns over 5 bases. The DNA is as follows: TGTGCCAGCAGTGGGAGTCAGAGGGGCTACGAGCAGTACTTC. The translation is CASSGSQRGYEQYF.